The 30 T cell receptor beta chains listed next were all sequenced from one sample in a study of CD8 T cells in ankylosing spondylitis. TCRdb ran MiXCR on the 5' RACE reads and lists one entry per CDR3 protein. The data hold some 150,000 distinct CDR3 sequences, with 40% to 50% observed a single time. The sample was synovial fluid, either unsorted or a sorted T cell fraction (not recorded which). Receptor source: a male donor with ankylosing spondylitis.

The sample holds a few counts of this clonotype. The chain has TRBV6-1 and TRBJ1-6; D possibly corresponds to TRBD1 (6 bases). The germline V gene encodes CDR1 MNHNS and CDR2 SASEGT. The CDR3 extends over 12 amino acids. V was clipped by 4 bases and J by 13 bases, with 11 bases between them. DNA for the CDR3: TGTGCCAGCAGTGTGGGGGCCCTTCCCCTCCACTTT. As protein: CASSVGALPLHF.

The J gene is TRBJ1-1, the V gene TRBV27, with TRBD1 matching over 9 bases. This CDR3 is built from 15 residues. The V gene's germline CDR1 is MNHEY and CDR2 SMNVEV (reference sequence). V trimming: 0 bases; J trimming: 4 bases; junction bases outside the gene matches: 3. The CDR3 spells CASSLSTGGSTEAFF. The CDR3 DNA reads TGTGCCAGCAGTTTATCGACAGGGGGGAGCACTGAAGCTTTCTTT.

The V call is TRBV5-1, the J call TRBJ1-5; a weak D match, TRBD1 (5 bases). Trimming took off 4 bases at V and 3 bases at J, with 14 bases between the two ends. The CDR3 has 15 amino acids. CDR1 is SGHRS and CDR2 is YFSETQ in the germline V gene. CDR3 amino acids: CASSEAGRLNQPQHF. The CDR3 DNA follows: TGCGCCAGCAGCGAGGCAGGGCGCCTCAATCAGCCCCAGCATTTT.

In this sample, this clonotype turned up a few times. CDR3: CASRGAGPFSGNTIYF. In DNA form, the CDR3 reads TGTGCCAGCAGGGGAGCAGGGCCATTCTCTGGAAACACCATATATTTT. The rearrangement uses TRBV11-2 and TRBJ1-3; tentative D call: TRBD1 (5 bases). The CDR3 is 16 residues long. V lost 6 bases and J lost 0, with 15 bases in between. Germline values: CDR1 SGHAT, CDR2 FQNNGV.

This clonotype has a handful of counts. V gene TRBV9 combines with J gene TRBJ1-4; 7 nucleotides line up with TRBD1. This CDR3 contains 15 residues. The V gene's germline CDR1 is SGDLS and CDR2 YYNGEE. Trimming removed 4 bases from V and 0 bases from J; junction bases left unmatched: 3. CDR3 protein: CASSTGTATNEKLFF. CDR3 sequence (DNA): TGTGCCAGCAGCACCGGGACAGCAACTAATGAAAAACTGTTTTTT. The variable domain in full, with the rest retrieved from reference TRBV9 and TRBJ1-4, is DSGVTQTPKHLITATGQRVTLRCSPRSGDLSVYWYQQSLDQGLQFLIQYYNGEERAKGNILERFSAQQFPDLHSELNLSSLELGDSALYFCASSTGTATNEKLFFGSGTQLSVL.

This chain uses TRBV7-9 with TRBJ2-7; TRBD1 aligns across 9 bases. The CDR3 covers 17 residues. Trimming cost V 4 bases and J 0 bases; bases outside gene matches: 10. Germline CDR1 reads SEHNR; CDR2 reads FQNEAQ (reference sequence). Here the CDR3 reads CASSSTPGQGSSYEQYF. In nucleotides, the CDR3 is TGTGCCAGCAGCTCAACCCCGGGACAGGGAAGCTCCTACGAGCAGTACTTC.

There are a few counts of this clonotype. Here the CDR3 reads CASRNRQRPYLYTF. The CDR3 DNA follows: TGTGCCAGCAGGAATAGACAGAGGCCCTATCTCTACACCTTC. V gene TRBV11-2 combines with J gene TRBJ1-2; possible D gene TRBD1, 5 bases. The ends were cut back, 6 bases at V and 10 bases at J, with 21 bases in the middle. CDR1 is SGHAT and CDR2 is FQNNGV in the germline V gene. This CDR3 comprises 14 residues. Looking up the rest from reference TRBV11-2 and TRBJ1-2 gives the full variable domain: EAGVAQSPRYKIIEKRQSVAFWCNPISGHATLYWYQQILGQGPKLLIQFQNNGVVDDSQLPKDRFSAERLKGVDSTLKIQPAKLEDSAVYLCASRNRQRPYLYTFGSGTRLTVV.

The V and J genes are TRBV7-9 and TRBJ1-1; 10 bases agree with TRBD1. Germline V gives CDR1 SEHNR, CDR2 FQNEAQ (reference sequence). There are 15 residues in the CDR3. J was trimmed by 4 bases and V by 5 bases; bases with no gene match: 7. CDR3 residues: CASSPMDRGSTEAFF. CDR3 bases: TGTGCCAGCAGCCCGATGGACAGGGGGTCCACTGAAGCTTTCTTT. The full variable domain, with the rest looked up from reference TRBV7-9 and TRBJ1-1, is DTGVSQNPRHKITKRGQNVTFRCDPISEHNRLYWYRQTLGQGPEFLTYFQNEAQLEKSRLLSDRFSAERPKGSFSTLEIQRTEQGDSAMYLCASSPMDRGSTEAFFGQGTRLTVV.

In its sample, this clonotype was seen a few times. V usage is TRBV29-1 and J usage is TRBJ1-2, with D possibly matching TRBD1 (5 bases). Germline-derived CDR1 and CDR2 are SQVTM and ANQGSEA. V was trimmed by 4 bases and J by 2 bases, leaving 20 bases between them. This CDR3 is built from 16 residues. CDR3 nucleotide sequence: TGCAGCGTTGGCGTTTTCGTATGGGGGTCAAACTATGGCTACACCTTC. This sequence encodes CSVGVFVWGSNYGYTF.

This clonotype was seen ten or more times. The rearrangement uses TRBV2 and TRBJ2-1, with TRBD2 matching over 15 bases. The CDR3 runs 16 residues. Germline assignment: CDR1 SNHLY and CDR2 FYNNEI. Losses at the gene ends were 6 bases for V and 0 bases for J; bases not matched to a gene: 0. The CDR3 bases are TGTGCCAGCAGGGGACTAGCGGGGGGCTCCTACAATGAGCAGTTCTTC. Amino acids: CASRGLAGGSYNEQFF.

This rearrangement joins TRBV27 to TRBJ2-7; D is possibly TRBD2 (6 bases). V was cut by 6 bases and J by 5 bases, with 14 bases left in between. CDR3 length equals 13 residues. Germline CDR1 MNHEY, CDR2 SMNVEV (reference sequence). The CDR3 here is CASRLAHSDEQYF. The CDR3 DNA is TGTGCCAGCAGGCTAGCGCATTCTGACGAGCAGTACTTC.

The chain links TRBV2 to TRBJ1-1; D possibly corresponds to TRBD1 (5 bases). Germline V CDR1 and CDR2: SNHLY, FYNNEI. V gave up 6 bases and J gave up 6 bases, with 20 bases separating them. The CDR3 consists of 15 residues. The CDR3 DNA follows: TGTGCCAGCAGGGACTTGGGGGGGATGGTGGCTGAAGCTTTCTTT. Protein sequence: CASRDLGGMVAEAFF.

This clonotype was seen only once. V is TRBV28 and J is TRBJ1-2; 9 bases are a match to TRBD1. Germline V lookup: CDR1 MDHEN, CDR2 SYDVKM. The CDR3 spans 17 residues. The V and J ends lost 1 base and 3 bases, in that order; junction bases with no gene match: 9. The CDR3 coding sequence is TGTGCCAGCAGTTTATTCACACCGGGACAGGGTGACTATGGCTACACCTTC. Translated: CASSLFTPGQGDYGYTF.

The rearrangement uses TRBV7-2 and TRBJ2-1; a weak D match, TRBD1 (6 bases). Between the trimmed V and J ends, which lost 5 bases and 4 bases, there was a span of 9 bases. The CDR3 is made up of 13 amino acids. CDR1 is SGHTA, CDR2 FQGNSA, per germline. For the CDR3, the DNA is TGTGCCAGCAGCCAAACAGGGTACAATGAGCAGTTCTTC. Translating gives CASSQTGYNEQFF.

The chain joins TRBV12-3 or TRBV12-4 to TRBJ2-7; 8 bases line up with TRBD2. This CDR3 contains 15 residues. The trim removed 2 bases at V and 0 bases at J, leaving 3 bases unmatched. The CDR3 DNA is TGTGCCAGCAGTTTACGGGGGGGGGGCTCCTACGAGCAGTACTTC. As protein: CASSLRGGGSYEQYF.

CDR3 DNA: TGCGCCAGCAGCCAAGGATGGCGGGCTTCCTACGAGCAGTACTTC. Protein: CASSQGWRASYEQYF. V is TRBV4-1 and J is TRBJ2-7; the D gene is possibly TRBD2 (5 bases). CDR3 length: 15 amino acids. CDR1 is MGHRA and CDR2 is YSYEKL in the germline V gene. Trimming shortened V by 1 base and J by 1 base, and 11 bases separated the two germline ends.

This clonotype has a handful of counts. The chain carries TRBV4-1 and TRBJ1-1; no reliable D call. Germline lookup yields CDR1 MGHRA and CDR2 YSYEKL. CDR3 size: 15 residues. V was cut by 7 bases and J by 0 bases, with 15 bases left in between. CDR3 sequence reads: CASNHEVQVNTEAFF. As DNA, the CDR3 is TGCGCCAGCAACCATGAGGTTCAGGTGAACACTGAAGCTTTCTTT.

In this sample, this clonotype turned up many times. J is TRBJ1-3 and V is TRBV29-1, with 7 bases identical to TRBD1. J lost 3 bases, V lost 3 bases, and 8 bases had no gene match. The germline V gene has CDR1 SQVTM and CDR2 ANQGSEA. This CDR3 contains 15 residues. The CDR3: CSVETDRPVGNTIYF. CDR3 in DNA: TGCAGCGTTGAGACGGACAGGCCTGTTGGAAACACCATATATTTT.

The gene calls are TRBV2 and TRBJ2-3; 9 bases map to TRBD2. With V trimmed by 6 bases and J by 2 bases, 6 bases remained unmatched. CDR3 size: 15 residues. Germline V gives CDR1 SNHLY, CDR2 FYNNEI. The CDR3 sequence: CASSGLAFNTDTQYF. The CDR3 DNA reads as TGTGCCAGCAGCGGACTAGCGTTTAACACAGATACGCAGTATTTT.

This clonotype has ten or more counts. This chain connects TRBV27 to TRBJ2-3; no reliable D call. Trimming took off 3 bases at V and 4 bases at J, with 14 bases between the two ends. The germline V gene encodes CDR1 MNHEY and CDR2 SMNVEV (reference sequence). The CDR3 spans 15 residues. Here the CDR3 reads CASSFGYTLADTQYF. CDR3 in DNA: TGTGCCAGCAGTTTCGGGTATACCTTGGCAGATACGCAGTATTTT.

This clonotype was detected only once. The chain employs TRBV4-3 and TRBJ2-7; 8 bases agree with TRBD2. There are 15 residues in the CDR3. J gave up 1 base and V 0 bases, and 2 bases lay outside the gene matches. The germline V gene encodes CDR1 LGHNA and CDR2 YSLEER. The CDR3 protein is CASSQDRGGSYEQYF. CDR3 coding DNA: TGCGCCAGCAGCCAAGATCGGGGGGGGTCCTACGAGCAGTACTTC.

The chain is built from TRBV5-1 and TRBJ1-1; D possibly corresponds to TRBD1 (6 bases). V dropped 4 bases and J dropped 3 bases, with 19 bases sitting between them. The CDR3 totals 16 residues. Germline V gene data show CDR1 as SGHRS and CDR2 as YFSETQ. CDR3 sequence (DNA): TGCGCCAGCAGCAAGTGGGGGGGCTGGGGATACACTGAAGCTTTCTTT. Its protein is CASSKWGGWGYTEAFF.

The J gene is TRBJ1-2, the V gene TRBV6-1, with a possible D match to TRBD1 (5 bases). There are 15 residues in the CDR3. CDR1 and CDR2 (germline): MNHNS, SASEGT. V gave up 7 bases and J gave up 4 bases, with 19 bases separating them. In DNA, the CDR3 is TGTGCCAGCAACCTACAGCACACAAGGGGCTATGGCTACACCTTC. It is translated as CASNLQHTRGYGYTF.

This clonotype appeared a few times. In DNA, the CDR3 is TGTGCCAGCAGCCACCCTAGGGGGGACGAGCAGTACTTC. Translation: CASSHPRGDEQYF. The genes are TRBV4-2 and TRBJ2-7; D possibly uses TRBD1 or TRBD2 (6 bases each). CDR3 length: 13 residues. Trimming took 3 bases from V and 5 from J, leaving 11 bases between them. The germline gives CDR1 LGHNA, CDR2 YNFKEQ.

This chain links TRBV12-3 or TRBV12-4 with TRBJ2-2; TRBD1 agrees at 8 bases. After removal of 2 bases from V and 7 bases from J, the junction contained 6 bases not matched to a gene. The CDR3 covers 15 residues. CDR3 region: CASSLQGAPGGELFF. CDR3 sequence (DNA): TGTGCCAGCAGTTTACAGGGGGCGCCTGGCGGGGAGCTGTTTTTT.

This chain connects TRBV5-6 to TRBJ2-1; 9 bases line up with TRBD2. The CDR3 totals 17 residues. Losses at the gene ends were 4 bases for V and 3 bases for J; bases not matched to a gene: 11. Per germline, CDR1 SGHDT and CDR2 YYEEEE. The CDR3: CASSTPVAGELYNEQFF. CDR3 nucleotides: TGTGCCAGCAGCACCCCTGTAGCGGGAGAACTCTACAATGAGCAGTTCTTC.

The chain combines TRBV28 with TRBJ2-7; D may be TRBD1 (6 bases). The germline CDR1 and CDR2 sequences are MDHEN and SYDVKM. V shed 5 bases and J shed 1 base, with 12 bases lying between them. The CDR3 runs to 14 residues. The CDR3 nucleotides read TGTGCCAGCAGTCCACCCGGACAGTCCTACGAGCAGTACTTC. Its protein is CASSPPGQSYEQYF.

The rearrangement joins TRBV9 to TRBJ1-5, with TRBD1 identical over 7 bases. The junction had 15 bases not matched to a gene; V was cut back by 0 bases and J by 3 bases. This CDR3 has 19 amino acids. Germline V gene lookup returns CDR1 SGDLS and CDR2 YYNGEE. The CDR3 region has the DNA TGTGCCAGCAGCGTAGCCCAGTATCCCTCGGGACAGCACAATCAGCCCCAGCATTTT. Protein: CASSVAQYPSGQHNQPQHF.

This clonotype was seen just once. The junction differs from germline at one of its ends, possibly a read error. The chain combines TRBV20-1 with TRBJ2-7; the match to TRBD1 covers 7 bases. Germline V gene sequence: CDR1 DFQATT, CDR2 SNEGSKA (reference sequence). The CDR3 is 10 residues long. The CDR3 region has the DNA TGCAGTGCTAGAAGGGACAGTTCCCCTTTC. Protein product: CSARRDSSPF.

The chain is built from TRBV6-5 and TRBJ1-2, with 10 bases fitting TRBD1. V lost 0 bases to trimming and J lost 5 bases; unmatched junction nucleotides: 6. This CDR3 is 16 amino acids long. Germline V gene lookup returns CDR1 MNHEY and CDR2 SVGAGI. CDR3 DNA sequence: TGTGCCAGCAGTTACTCGTGGGACAGGGGTTCTTATGGCTACACCTTC. Its translation: CASSYSWDRGSYGYTF.